This TCR beta chain originates from a study of T cells in Graves' hyperthyroidism and ophthalmopathy. This CDR3 is 16 amino acids long. V lost 5 bases to trimming and J lost 5 bases; unmatched junction nucleotides: 11. CDR1 MNHNS and CDR2 SASEGT come from the germline V gene. Fresh peripheral blood, 8 to 10 ml, was the source of the PBMCs. General observations from the study: Onset of ophthalmopathy came a median roughly 6.9 months after the model predicted it.

TCR beta CDR3 regions were amplified from RNA transcripts. First-round RT-PCR with HTBI primers amplified the TCR CDR3 region. TCRdb re-analysed the multiplex PCR reads in MiXCR, keeping a single row per CDR3 protein. The data show some 400,000 distinct CDR3 sequences, approximately 20% seen once. This clonotype showed up many times. Its antigen is not known. The rearrangement uses TRBV6-1 and TRBJ2-5; 10 nucleotides line up with TRBD1. Sequencing input: blood. The TCR comes from a woman between 18 and 29 years old with Graves' hyperthyroidism. CDR3 protein: CASSKRPGTGAETQYF. The DNA for the CDR3 is TGTGCCAGCAGTAAACGTCCCGGGACAGGGGCCGAGACCCAGTACTTC.